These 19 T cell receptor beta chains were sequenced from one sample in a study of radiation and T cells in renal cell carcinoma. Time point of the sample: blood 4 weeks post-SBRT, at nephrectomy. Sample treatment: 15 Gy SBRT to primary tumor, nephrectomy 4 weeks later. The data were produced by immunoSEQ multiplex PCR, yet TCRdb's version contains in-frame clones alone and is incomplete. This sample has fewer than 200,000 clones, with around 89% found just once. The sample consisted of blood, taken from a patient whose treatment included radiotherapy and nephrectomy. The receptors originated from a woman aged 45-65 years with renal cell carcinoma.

The CDR3 loop is CASSFSENTEAFF. For the CDR3, the DNA is TGCGCCAGCAGCTTCTCGGAAAACACTGAAGCTTTCTTT. The chain is built from TRBV5-1 and TRBJ1-1; D unresolved. Trimming took off 2 bases at V and 2 bases at J, with 7 bases between the two ends. CDR1 and CDR2 (germline): SGHRS, YFSETQ. This CDR3 spans 13 amino acids. Filled out from reference TRBV5-1 and TRBJ1-1, the complete variable domain reads KAGVTQTPRYLIKTRGQQVTLSCSPISGHRSVSWYQQTPGQGLQFLFEYFSETQRNKGNFPGRFSGRQFSNSRSEMNVSTLELGDSALYLCASSFSENTEAFFGQGTRLTVV.

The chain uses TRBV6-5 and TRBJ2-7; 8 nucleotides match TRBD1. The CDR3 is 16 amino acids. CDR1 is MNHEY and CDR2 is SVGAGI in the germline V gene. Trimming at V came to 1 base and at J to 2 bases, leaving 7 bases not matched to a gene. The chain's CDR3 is CASSYLDRGATYEQYF. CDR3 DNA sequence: TGTGCCAGCAGTTACTTAGACAGGGGCGCTACCTACGAGCAGTACTTC.

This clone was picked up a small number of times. The CDR3 DNA reads as TGTGCCAGTAGGGCCTTGACAGGCTCTTTCTACAATGAGCAGTTCTTC. This translates into CASRALTGSFYNEQFF. This sequence joins TRBV19 and TRBJ2-1; D possibly corresponds to TRBD1 (6 bases). The CDR3 spans 16 residues. Germline CDR1 LNHDA, CDR2 SQIVND (reference sequence). Trimming pared 6 bases from V and 3 bases from J, leaving 18 bases between.

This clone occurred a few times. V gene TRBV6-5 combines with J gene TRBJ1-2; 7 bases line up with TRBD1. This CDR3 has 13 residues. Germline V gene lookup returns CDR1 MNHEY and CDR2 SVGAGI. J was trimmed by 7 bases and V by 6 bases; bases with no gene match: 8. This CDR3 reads CASRLDGTAGYTF. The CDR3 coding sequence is TGTGCCAGCAGACTAGACGGGACAGCTGGCTACACCTTC.

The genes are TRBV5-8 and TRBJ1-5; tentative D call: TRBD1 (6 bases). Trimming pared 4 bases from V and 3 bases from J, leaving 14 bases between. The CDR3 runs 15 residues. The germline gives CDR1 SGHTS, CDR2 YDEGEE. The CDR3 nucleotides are TGTGCCAGCAGCCCAGGACAGACACACAATCAGCCCCAGCATTTT. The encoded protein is CASSPGQTHNQPQHF. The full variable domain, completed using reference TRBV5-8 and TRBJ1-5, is EAGVTQSPTHLIKTRGQQATLRCSPISGHTSVYWYQQALGLGLQFLLWYDEGEERNRGNFPPRFSGRQFPNYSSELNVNALELEDSALYLCASSPGQTHNQPQHFGDGTRLSIL.

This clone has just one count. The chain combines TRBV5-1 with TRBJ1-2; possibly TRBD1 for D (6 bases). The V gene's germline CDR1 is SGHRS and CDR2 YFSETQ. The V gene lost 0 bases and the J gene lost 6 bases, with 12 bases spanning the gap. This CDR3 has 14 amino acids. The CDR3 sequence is CASSLGPGEDGYTF. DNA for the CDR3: TGCGCCAGCAGCTTGGGTCCAGGGGAGGATGGCTACACCTTC.

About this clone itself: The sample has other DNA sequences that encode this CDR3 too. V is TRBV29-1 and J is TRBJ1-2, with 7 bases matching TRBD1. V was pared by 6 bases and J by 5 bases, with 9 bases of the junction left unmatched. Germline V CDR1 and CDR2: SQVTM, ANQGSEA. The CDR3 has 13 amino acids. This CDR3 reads CSVAAGGNYGYTF. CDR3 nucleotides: TGCAGCGTCGCGGCAGGGGGGAATTATGGCTACACCTTC.

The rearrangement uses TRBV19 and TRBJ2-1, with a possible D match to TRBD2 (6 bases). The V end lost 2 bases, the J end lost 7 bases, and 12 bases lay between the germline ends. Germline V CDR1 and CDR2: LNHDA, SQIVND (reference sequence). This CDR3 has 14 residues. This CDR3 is CASSIRLGGNEQFF. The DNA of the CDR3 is TGTGCCAGTAGTATAAGACTAGGAGGTAATGAGCAGTTCTTC.

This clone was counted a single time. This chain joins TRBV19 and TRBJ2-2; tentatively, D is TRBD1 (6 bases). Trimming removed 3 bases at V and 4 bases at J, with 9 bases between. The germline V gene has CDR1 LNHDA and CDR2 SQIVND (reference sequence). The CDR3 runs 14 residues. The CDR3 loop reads CASSITGSTGELFF. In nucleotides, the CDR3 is TGTGCCAGTAGTATTACAGGGAGCACCGGGGAGCTGTTTTTT.

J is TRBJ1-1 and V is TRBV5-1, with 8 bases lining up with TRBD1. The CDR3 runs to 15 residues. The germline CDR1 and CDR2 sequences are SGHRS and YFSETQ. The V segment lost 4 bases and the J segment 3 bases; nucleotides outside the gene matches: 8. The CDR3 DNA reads TGCGCCAGCAGCCACAGGGGGGCGAGGGACACTGAAGCTTTCTTT. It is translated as CASSHRGARDTEAFF.

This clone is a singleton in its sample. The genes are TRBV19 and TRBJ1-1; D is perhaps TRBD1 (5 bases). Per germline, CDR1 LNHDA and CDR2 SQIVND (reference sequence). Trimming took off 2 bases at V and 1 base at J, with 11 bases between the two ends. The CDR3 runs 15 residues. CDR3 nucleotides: TGTGCCAGTAGTATACCGGGACGGCCGAACACTGAAGCTTTCTTT. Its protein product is CASSIPGRPNTEAFF.

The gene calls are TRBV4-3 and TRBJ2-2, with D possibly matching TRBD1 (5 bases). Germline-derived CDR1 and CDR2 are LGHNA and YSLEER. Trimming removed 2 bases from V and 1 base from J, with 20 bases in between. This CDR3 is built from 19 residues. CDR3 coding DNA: TGCGCCAGCAGCCAAACCCATCCAAGGATCACAGGGAACACCGGGGAGCTGTTTTTT. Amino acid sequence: CASSQTHPRITGNTGELFF.

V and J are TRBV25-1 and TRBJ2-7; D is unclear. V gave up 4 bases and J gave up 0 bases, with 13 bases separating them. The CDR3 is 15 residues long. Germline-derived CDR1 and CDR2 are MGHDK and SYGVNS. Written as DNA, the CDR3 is TGTGCCAGCAGTGCTACACTTACAAGCTCCTACGAGCAGTACTTC. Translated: CASSATLTSSYEQYF.

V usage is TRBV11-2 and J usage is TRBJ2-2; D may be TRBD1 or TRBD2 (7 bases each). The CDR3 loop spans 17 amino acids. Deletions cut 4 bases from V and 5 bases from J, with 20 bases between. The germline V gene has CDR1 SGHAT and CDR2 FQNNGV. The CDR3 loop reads CASSSPRGGGWTGELFF. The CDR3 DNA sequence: TGTGCCAGCAGCTCCCCCAGGGGGGGCGGATGGACCGGGGAGCTGTTTTTT.

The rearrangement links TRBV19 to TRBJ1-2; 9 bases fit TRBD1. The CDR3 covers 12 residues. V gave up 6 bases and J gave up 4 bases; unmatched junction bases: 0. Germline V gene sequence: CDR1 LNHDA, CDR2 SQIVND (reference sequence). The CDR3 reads CASRGQGYGYTF. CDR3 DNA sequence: TGTGCCAGTAGGGGACAGGGCTATGGCTACACCTTC.

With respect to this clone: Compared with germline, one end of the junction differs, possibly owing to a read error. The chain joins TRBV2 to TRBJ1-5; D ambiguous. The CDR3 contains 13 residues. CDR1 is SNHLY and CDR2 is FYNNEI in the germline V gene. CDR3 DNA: TGTGCCAGCATTGCGGATAGCGATCAGCCCCAGCATTTT. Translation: CASIADSDQPQHF.

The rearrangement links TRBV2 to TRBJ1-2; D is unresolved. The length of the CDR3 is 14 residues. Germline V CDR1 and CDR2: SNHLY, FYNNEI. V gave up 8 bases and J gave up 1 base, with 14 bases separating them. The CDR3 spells CASRRQLDNYGYTF. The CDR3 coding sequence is TGTGCCAGCCGACGACAACTCGATAACTATGGCTACACCTTC. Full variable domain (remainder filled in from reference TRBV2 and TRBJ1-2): EPEVTQTPSHQVTQMGQEVILRCVPISNHLYFYWYRQILGQKVEFLVSFYNNEISEKSEIFDDQFSVERPDGSNFTLKIRSTKLEDSAMYFCASRRQLDNYGYTFGSGTRLTVV.

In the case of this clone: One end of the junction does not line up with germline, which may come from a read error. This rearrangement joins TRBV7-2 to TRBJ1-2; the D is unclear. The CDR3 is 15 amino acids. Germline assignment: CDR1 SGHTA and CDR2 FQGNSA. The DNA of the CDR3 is TGTGCCAGCAGCTTAGTGCCACAGAAAAACTATGGCAACACCTTC. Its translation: CASSLVPQKNYGNTF.

CDR3 bases: TGTGCCAGCAGCTTGGCCGTCGGACAGGGGGCCTTGGATACGCAGTATTTT. It yields the protein CASSLAVGQGALDTQYF. The chain joins TRBV5-8 to TRBJ2-3; TRBD1 matches at 11 bases. Germline V CDR1 and CDR2: SGHTS, YDEGEE. V lost 0 bases and J lost 6; bases outside the gene matches: 9. This CDR3 is 17 amino acids long.